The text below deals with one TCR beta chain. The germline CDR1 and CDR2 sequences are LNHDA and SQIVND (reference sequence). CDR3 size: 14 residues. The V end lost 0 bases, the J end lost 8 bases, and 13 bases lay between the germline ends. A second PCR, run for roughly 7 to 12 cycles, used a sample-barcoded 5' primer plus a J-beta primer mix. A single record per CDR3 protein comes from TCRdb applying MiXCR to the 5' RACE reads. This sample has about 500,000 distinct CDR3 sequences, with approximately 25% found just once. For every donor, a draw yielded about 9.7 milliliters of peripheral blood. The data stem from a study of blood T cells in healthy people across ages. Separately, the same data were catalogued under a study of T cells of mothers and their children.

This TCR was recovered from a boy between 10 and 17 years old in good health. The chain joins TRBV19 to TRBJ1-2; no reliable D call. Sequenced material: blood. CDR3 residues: CASSIDGIGSGYTF. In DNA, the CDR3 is TGTGCCAGTAGTATAGACGGCATCGGAAGCGGCTACACCTTC.